This T cell receptor beta chain originates from a study of shared clonotypes between healthy human individuals. Overall study results and limits: As a rule, naive subsets had a larger estimated richness than memory subsets.

Regarding this clone: What it binds is unknown.

CD45RO+ cells joined CCR7-negative CD45RA+ TemRA cells to form CD8 memory. As processed by the authors: Owing to the provision of junction-only sequences devoid of quality scores by immunoSEQ, filtering differed. Measured with immunoSEQ multiplex PCR; TCRdb has only the in-frame clones, and not every one. V, J and clone size reflect that table, while D and trimming were determined from the DNA. The sample holds approximately 640,000 clones, about nine tenths seen once. Germline CDR1 is MDHEN and CDR2 is SYDVKM. CDR3 length: 17 residues. Trimming cost V 3 bases and J 6 bases; bases outside gene matches: 14.

The V and J genes are TRBV28 and TRBJ2-1; 7 nucleotides line up with TRBD2. The sequence was collected from a man between 18 and 29 years old in good health. Some clones in this sample may be carry-over from other donors' samples. Sequencing input: memory CD8+ T cells from PBMCs. Subset given: CD45RO+ cells pooled with CCR7-negative TemRA cells. CDR3 nucleotide sequence: TGTGCCAGCAGTTTCCTGATTGCGGGAGCTAGGCTCAATGAGCAGTTCTTC. It specifies CASSFLIAGARLNEQFF.